The clone carrying this T cell receptor beta chain was seen repeatedly, ten times or more. The sample comes from a study of T cell repertoires in cytomegalovirus infection. TCRdb redid the calling of the reads with MiXCR, one entry per CDR3 protein. The data hold around 530,000 distinct CDR3 sequences, with 15% to 20% observed a single time. CDR1 is MNHEY and CDR2 is SVGEGT in the germline V gene. The V and J ends lost 0 bases and 6 bases respectively, with 5 bases between them. This CDR3 is 13 amino acids long. This receptor was obtained from a human donor in good health (CMV status not recorded). Some clones in this sample may be carry-over from other donors' samples. The sequencing input was CD8+ T cells from PBMCs. The chain recombines TRBV6-2 or TRBV6-3 with TRBJ2-2; D is uncertain. As DNA, the CDR3 is TGTGCCAGCAGTTACTCGATGGCCGGGGAGCTGTTTTTT. Its protein product is CASSYSMAGELFF.